This T cell receptor (beta chain) was observed in a study of molecular identifiers for immune sequencing clone quantification. The study's findings and limits: Highly expanded clone sizes could be underestimated through barcode sharing by identical TCR molecules. Clones that had above 20 RNA copies took up over 99% of effector molecules but under 1% in naive cells. In a background of approximately 1 million naive cells, spiked Jurkat TCR RNA from one cell was reportedly detectable.

This clonotype occurred many times. The antigen remains unidentified. Listed TCR primers and previously described methods were used for bulk TCR libraries. TCRdb reprocessed the PCR reads via MiXCR and lists one record per CDR3 protein. Among some 680,000 distinct CDR3 sequences listed, 25% were seen once. The clonotype originates from a human donor in good health. Some libraries in this study had Jurkat cell RNA spiked in. The sequenced sample was naive CD8+ T cells from blood, with Jurkat cell RNA spiked in. The subset: FACS-sorted CD8+CD4-CCR7+CD45RA+ naive T cells.

CDR3 region: CASSQGTGITSGANVLTF. In DNA form, the CDR3 reads TGTGCCAGCAGCCAAGGGACAGGGATAACCTCTGGGGCCAACGTCCTGACTTTC. This chain links TRBV3-1 with TRBJ2-6, with 8 bases identical to TRBD1. The CDR3 has 18 amino acids. After removal of 1 base from V and 0 bases from J, the junction contained 5 bases not matched to a gene. The V gene's germline CDR1 is LGHDT and CDR2 YNNKEL (reference sequence). Full variable domain (remainder filled in from reference TRBV3-1 and TRBJ2-6): DTAVSQTPKYLVTQMGNDKSIKCEQNLGHDTMYWYKQDSKKFLKIMFSYNNKELIINETVPNRFSPKSPDKAHLNLHINSLELGDSAVYFCASSQGTGITSGANVLTFGAGSRLTVL.